The T cell receptor beta chain under discussion was sequenced for a study of T cells in localized non-small cell lung cancer. Study-level findings and limits: Uninvolved adjacent lung showed the highest T cell clonality, exceeding tumor. Sequencing involved a lone tumor region, leaving heterogeneity possible.

Of note for this clone: Its antigen is unknown.

Some clones are missing from TCRdb's copy, which holds only in-frame ones; the method was immunoSEQ multiplex PCR. The sample has some 41,000 clones, 91% seen once. CDR1 and CDR2 (germline): SGHRS, YFSETQ. The CDR3 has 14 residues. V lost 2 bases to trimming and J lost 4 bases; unmatched junction nucleotides: 4. This specimen was PBMCs, taken before any cancer treatment. The J gene is TRBJ2-3, the V gene TRBV5-1; 7 nucleotides match TRBD1. The TCR sequence derives from a woman aged 35 to 70 with stage II lung adenocarcinoma. The CDR3 nucleotides are TGCGCCAGCAGCTTCGAACAGGGGTCAGATACGCAGTATTTT. Protein product: CASSFEQGSDTQYF.